This TCR beta chain appears in the sequencing data of a study of OX40 agonist ivuxolimab in advanced cancers. Study-wide context: People who had prior anti-PD-1, anti-PD-L1 or anti-CTLA-4 therapy could take part, and around 40% had some.

TCRdb keeps only in-frame clones here, not all; method: immunoSEQ multiplex PCR. This table holds about 46,000 clones, 88% found once. Trimming took 8 bases from V and 0 from J, leaving 14 bases between them. This CDR3 contains 14 residues. The germline CDR1 and CDR2 sequences are SNHLY and FYNNEI. The clonotype originates from an adult with an advanced solid tumor such as melanoma, head and neck, liver or kidney cancer. The chain links TRBV2 to TRBJ2-7, with D tentatively TRBD2 (7 bases). The starting material was CD4+ or CD8+ T cells sorted from blood, obtained in a trial of the OX40 agonist ivuxolimab. Written as DNA, the CDR3 is TGTGCCAGCGTAGGGGGGGCCCACTCCTACGAGCAGTACTTC. This sequence encodes CASVGGAHSYEQYF.